The 32 T cell receptor beta chains given below trace back to one sample, sequenced in a study of T cell responses to AZD1222 COVID-19 vaccine. Assay: immunoSEQ multiplex PCR; the TCRdb copy retains only in-frame clones and omits some. Counted here are about 160,000 clones, roughly 94% occurring once; the ten biggest clones make up approximately 0.98%. The sequencing used peripheral blood, collected 28 days after the second AZD1222 dose. The receptor set was obtained from an adult who received the AZD1222 COVID-19 vaccine.

V gene TRBV27 combines with J gene TRBJ2-1; TRBD2 agrees at 11 bases. Germline V gives CDR1 MNHEY, CDR2 SMNVEV (reference sequence). CDR3 length: 15 amino acids. V trimming: 4 bases; J trimming: 12 bases; junction bases outside the gene matches: 11. The CDR3 nucleotides read TGTGCCAGCAGTTCCCCGACTAGCGGGGTAACTGGGCAGTTCTTC. This gives the protein CASSSPTSGVTGQFF.

This clone has just a few counts. The rearrangement joins TRBV10-1 to TRBJ1-1; no reliable D call. CDR1 is WNHNN and CDR2 is SYGVQD in the germline V gene (reference sequence). V shed 3 bases and J shed 3 bases, with 17 bases lying between them. The CDR3 spans 16 residues. CDR3 nucleotide sequence: TGCGCCAGCAGTGATAGCGGTGACCTCCCACACACTGAAGCTTTCTTT. Translated, it gives CASSDSGDLPHTEAFF.

This clone has only a few counts. The chain is built from TRBV19 and TRBJ1-5, with D hard to call. CDR3 length: 12 residues. Trimming cost V 4 bases and J 5 bases, with 6 bases left between them. Looked up from germline, CDR1 is LNHDA and CDR2 is SQIVND (reference sequence). This chain's CDR3 is CASSRGDQPQHF. The CDR3 DNA is TGTGCCAGTAGTAGGGGAGATCAGCCCCAGCATTTT.

The V call is TRBV5-1, the J call TRBJ1-4, with 11 bases identical to TRBD1. Germline trimming cut 5 bases from V and 7 bases from J; bases unmatched to any gene: 7. CDR1 is SGHRS and CDR2 is YFSETQ in the germline V gene. CDR3 length equals 15 residues. CDR3 residues: CASREGGQGAEKLFF. As DNA, the CDR3 is TGCGCCAGCAGGGAAGGAGGACAGGGGGCTGAAAAACTGTTTTTT.

This clone has just one count. This rearrangement joins TRBV6-5 to TRBJ2-1; D gene uncertain. Trimming took 6 bases from V and 6 from J, leaving 9 bases between them. Germline V lookup: CDR1 MNHEY, CDR2 SVGAGI. CDR3 length: 12 residues. The chain's CDR3 is CASSSRPNEQFF. As DNA, the CDR3 is TGTGCCAGCAGCTCTCGACCCAATGAGCAGTTCTTC.

The chain has TRBV9 and TRBJ1-2; D unclear. V was cut by 0 bases and J by 8 bases, with 14 bases left in between. The CDR3 spans 14 residues. The germline V gene encodes CDR1 SGDLS and CDR2 YYNGEE. CDR3 in DNA: TGTGCCAGCAGCGTAGATCAGGACCGGGGAGGCTACACCTTC. It codes for CASSVDQDRGGYTF.

The chain couples TRBV5-1 to TRBJ2-3, with D possibly being TRBD2 (5 bases). Germline CDR1 and CDR2: SGHRS and YFSETQ. Trimming stripped 4 bases from V and 2 bases from J, with 14 bases between. There are 15 residues in the CDR3. The CDR3: CASSGSKGPTDTQYF. DNA of the CDR3: TGCGCCAGCAGCGGGAGCAAGGGCCCCACAGATACGCAGTATTTT. Full variable domain (rest looked up from reference TRBV5-1 and TRBJ2-3): KAGVTQTPRYLIKTRGQQVTLSCSPISGHRSVSWYQQTPGQGLQFLFEYFSETQRNKGNFPGRFSGRQFSNSRSEMNVSTLELGDSALYLCASSGSKGPTDTQYFGPGTRLTVL.

This clone has a single count. The V and J genes are TRBV12-3 or TRBV12-4 and TRBJ2-7; D is uncertain. Trimming removed 5 bases at V and 0 bases at J, with 8 bases between. This CDR3 region has 13 residues. CDR3 in amino acids: CASSPDLSYEQYF. CDR3 bases: TGTGCCAGCAGTCCCGACCTCTCCTACGAGCAGTACTTC.

This chain joins TRBV7-8 and TRBJ1-6; D remains ambiguous. CDR3 length: 12 residues. Trimming removed 5 bases from V and 10 bases from J, with 9 bases in between. Germline V gives CDR1 SGHVS, CDR2 FQNEAQ. CDR3: CASSQEVSPLHF. The CDR3 DNA reads as TGTGCCAGCAGCCAAGAGGTCTCACCCCTCCACTTT. Using reference TRBV7-8 and TRBJ1-6 for the parts outside the CDR3, the full variable domain is GAGVSQSPRYKVAKRGQDVALRCDPISGHVSLFWYQQALGQGPEFLTYFQNEAQLDKSGLPSDRFFAERPEGSVSTLKIQRTQQEDSAVYLCASSQEVSPLHFGNGTRLTVT.

The V and J genes are TRBV2 and TRBJ1-6, with D possibly being TRBD1 (6 bases). Germline-derived CDR1 and CDR2 are SNHLY and FYNNEI. Trimming removed 5 bases from V and 3 bases from J, with 11 bases in between. The CDR3 extends over 15 amino acids. The CDR3 is CASSLDRVYNSPLHF. The CDR3 region has the DNA TGTGCCAGCAGTTTGGACAGAGTCTATAATTCACCCCTCCACTTT.

The sample holds one count of this clone. The chain carries TRBV18 and TRBJ1-1; tentatively, D is TRBD1 (5 bases). From germline, CDR1 is KGHSH and CDR2 LQKENI. This CDR3 is built from 14 residues. V was trimmed by 5 bases and J by 5 bases, leaving 15 bases between them. Here the CDR3 DNA reads TGTGCCAGCTCATCGGGACGGCGGGGGACTGAAGCTTTCTTT. This encodes CASSSGRRGTEAFF. The whole variable domain, remainder taken from reference TRBV18 and TRBJ1-1, is NAGVMQNPRHLVRRRGQEARLRCSPMKGHSHVYWYRQLPEEGLKFMVYLQKENIIDESGMPKERFSAEFPKEGPSILRIQQVVRGDSAAYFCASSSGRRGTEAFFGQGTRLTVV.

The rearrangement joins TRBV5-1 to TRBJ2-1; weak D call: TRBD2 (5 bases). This CDR3 contains 15 residues. Germline V CDR1 and CDR2: SGHRS, YFSETQ. Deletions cut 0 bases from V and 7 bases from J, with 14 bases between. The CDR3 here is CASSLGGFLRNEQFF. In nucleotides, the CDR3 is TGCGCCAGCAGCTTGGGAGGGTTTTTGCGAAATGAGCAGTTCTTC.

The chain joins TRBV7-9 to TRBJ1-4, with D uncertain. V dropped 1 base and J dropped 4 bases, with 7 bases sitting between them. Germline CDR1 reads SEHNR; CDR2 reads FQNEAQ (reference sequence). This CDR3 comprises 14 residues. The CDR3 here is CASSLGAVNEKLFF. DNA of the CDR3: TGTGCCAGCAGCTTAGGGGCAGTTAATGAAAAACTGTTTTTT.

V usage is TRBV27 and J usage is TRBJ1-1; D is unclear. This CDR3 is 13 amino acids long. Germline V gene sequence: CDR1 MNHEY, CDR2 SMNVEV (reference sequence). V gave up 6 bases and J gave up 0 bases, with 8 bases separating them. In nucleotides, the CDR3 is TGTGCCAGCAGAACATATTTGAACACTGAAGCTTTCTTT. It yields the protein CASRTYLNTEAFF.

This chain uses TRBV7-9 with TRBJ1-4; no reliable D call. The CDR3 totals 17 residues. Per germline, CDR1 SEHNR and CDR2 FQNEAQ (reference sequence). The V end lost 2 bases, the J end lost 0 bases, and 13 bases lay between the germline ends. The CDR3 loop is CASSLRGGFATNEKLFF. DNA for the CDR3: TGTGCCAGCAGCTTACGAGGAGGGTTTGCAACTAATGAAAAACTGTTTTTT.

The chain couples TRBV5-1 to TRBJ1-1; D possibly corresponds to TRBD1 (5 bases). This CDR3 spans 15 amino acids. The germline V and J ends were trimmed by 0 bases and 3 bases, with 12 bases remaining between them. Per the germline V gene, CDR1 is SGHRS and CDR2 is YFSETQ. The CDR3 is CASSLAGTRDTEAFF. CDR3 nucleotide sequence: TGCGCCAGCAGCTTGGCCGGGACTAGGGACACTGAAGCTTTCTTT.

The V call is TRBV5-1, the J call TRBJ2-2; D might be TRBD1 (5 bases). Trimming stripped 4 bases from V and 6 bases from J, with 16 bases between. The germline CDR1 and CDR2 sequences are SGHRS and YFSETQ. The CDR3 runs 15 residues. The CDR3 nucleotides read TGCGCCAGCAGCAGGGTGGAGCAGGGTTCCGGGGAGCTGTTTTTT. Protein: CASSRVEQGSGELFF.

The CDR3 DNA reads TGTGCCAGCAGTTCAACATCGGATGAGCAGTTCTTC. It yields the protein CASSSTSDEQFF. The V and J genes are TRBV6-5 and TRBJ2-1; D remains ambiguous. The CDR3 covers 12 residues. Looked up from germline, CDR1 is MNHEY and CDR2 is SVGAGI. The V gene lost 4 bases and the J gene lost 8 bases, with 9 bases spanning the gap.

V is TRBV5-4 and J is TRBJ1-1, with 9 nucleotides matching TRBD1. Trimming cost V 4 bases and J 5 bases; bases outside gene matches: 6. CDR1 and CDR2 (germline): SGHNT, YYREEE (reference sequence). The CDR3 runs to 14 residues. The CDR3 spells CASSITGGWTEAFF. CDR3 in DNA: TGTGCCAGCAGCATAACAGGGGGCTGGACTGAAGCTTTCTTT.

The rearrangement joins TRBV10-3 to TRBJ2-2; D is perhaps TRBD1 or TRBD2 (5 bases each). Trimming took 7 bases from V and 4 from J, leaving 16 bases between them. The CDR3 loop spans 15 amino acids. Germline CDR1 and CDR2: ENHRY and SYGVKD. The CDR3 is CAIIRDGDLTGELFF. The DNA of the CDR3 is TGTGCCATCATCCGGGACGGAGACCTCACCGGGGAGCTGTTTTTT.

This rearrangement joins TRBV6-5 to TRBJ1-2, with D hard to call. CDR1 is MNHEY, CDR2 SVGAGI, per germline. This CDR3 contains 13 residues. V gave up 6 bases and J gave up 4 bases, with 12 bases separating them. The chain's CDR3 is CASRPVEAYGYTF. CDR3 coding DNA: TGTGCCAGCAGGCCCGTTGAGGCCTATGGCTACACCTTC.

The rearrangement uses TRBV5-1 and TRBJ2-7, with D possibly being TRBD2 (6 bases). This CDR3 has 14 amino acids. CDR1 and CDR2 from the germline V gene are SGHRS and YFSETQ. The V end lost 0 bases, the J end lost 6 bases, and 13 bases lay between the germline ends. CDR3 residues: CASSLGWAEGEQYF. The DNA for the CDR3 is TGCGCCAGCAGCTTGGGGTGGGCGGAGGGCGAGCAGTACTTC.

The V call is TRBV18, the J call TRBJ1-3; no firm D call. The CDR3 covers 16 residues. V lost 3 bases to trimming and J lost 1 base, with 13 bases between them. Germline V gene lookup returns CDR1 KGHSH and CDR2 LQKENI. The CDR3 region is CASSPSLANSGNTIYF. CDR3 coding DNA: TGTGCCAGCTCACCCTCCCTCGCAAATTCTGGAAACACCATATATTTT.

This chain links TRBV28 with TRBJ1-4; unclear D gene. V lost 4 bases and J 8 bases, leaving 20 bases between the germline ends. Germline values: CDR1 MDHEN, CDR2 SYDVKM. There are 16 residues in the CDR3. CDR3 bases: TGTGCCAGCAGTTCCCCCCTGAGGCCTCCCTTGGAAAAACTGTTTTTT. Amino acid sequence: CASSSPLRPPLEKLFF.

The CDR3 region has the DNA TGTGCCAGCAGTGAAGAAATAGTTGCAGGGGAGGGAAACACCATATATTTT. Protein product: CASSEEIVAGEGNTIYF. The V and J genes are TRBV6-1 and TRBJ1-3; D might be TRBD1 (6 bases). CDR3 length: 17 amino acids. V gave up 1 base and J gave up 4 bases, with 17 bases separating them. CDR1 and CDR2 from the germline V gene are MNHNS and SASEGT.

The genes are TRBV11-3 and TRBJ1-1; the D gene is possibly TRBD1 (5 bases). V dropped 1 base and J dropped 4 bases, with 7 bases sitting between them. The germline V gene has CDR1 SGHNT and CDR2 YENEEA. This CDR3 spans 13 amino acids. The CDR3 sequence: CASSLAGGTEAFF. CDR3 DNA sequence: TGTGCCAGCAGCTTAGCGGGGGGCACTGAAGCTTTCTTT.

The chain has TRBV9 and TRBJ1-6; 7 bases are a match to TRBD1. V lost 3 bases to trimming and J lost 7 bases; unmatched junction nucleotides: 7. CDR3 length equals 15 residues. Per the germline V gene, CDR1 is SGDLS and CDR2 is YYNGEE. The chain's CDR3 is CASSDPGQTNSPLHF. The CDR3 DNA follows: TGTGCCAGCAGCGATCCGGGACAGACGAATTCACCCCTCCACTTT.

The chain combines TRBV7-3 with TRBJ2-2, with D perhaps matching TRBD1 (5 bases). CDR1 SGHTA and CDR2 FQGTGA come from the germline V gene. The CDR3 has 12 amino acids. The ends were cut back, 10 bases at V and 3 bases at J, with 9 bases in the middle. The CDR3 region is CATQGYTGELFF. The CDR3 DNA reads TGTGCCACGCAGGGATACACCGGGGAGCTGTTTTTT. Together with reference TRBV7-3 and TRBJ2-2, the CDR3 gives the full variable domain: GAGVSQTPSNKVTEKGKYVELRCDPISGHTALYWYRQSLGQGPEFLIYFQGTGAADDSGLPNDRFFAVRPEGSVSTLKIQRTERGDSAVYLCATQGYTGELFFGEGSRLTVL.

The V call is TRBV2, the J call TRBJ1-5, with D perhaps TRBD1 (5 bases). The V gene lost 3 bases and the J gene lost 6 bases, with 12 bases spanning the gap. Germline CDR1 is SNHLY and CDR2 is FYNNEI. This CDR3 is built from 14 residues. This CDR3 reads CASSDRETVQPQHF. The CDR3 DNA reads TGTGCCAGCAGTGACAGGGAGACGGTTCAGCCCCAGCATTTT.

In regard to this clone: Other DNA sequences in the same sample also yield this CDR3. The rearrangement uses TRBV6-5 and TRBJ1-2; D may be TRBD1 (6 bases). The CDR3 is made up of 13 amino acids. The germline CDR1 and CDR2 sequences are MNHEY and SVGAGI. Trimming removed 2 bases at V and 5 bases at J, with 9 bases between. CDR3: CASSYGRGYGYTF. The CDR3 DNA reads TGTGCCAGCAGTTACGGGAGGGGGTATGGCTACACCTTC.

The V gene is TRBV18, the J gene TRBJ2-4, with 11 bases that match TRBD2. Trimming at V came to 5 bases and at J to 5 bases, leaving 5 bases not matched to a gene. CDR3 length: 15 residues. The germline V gene encodes CDR1 KGHSH and CDR2 LQKENI. CDR3 nucleotide sequence: TGTGCCAGCTCAATAGCGGGGGGGCCGGAAAACATTCAGTACTTC. It encodes CASSIAGGPENIQYF. The whole variable domain, filled in from reference TRBV18 and TRBJ2-4, reads NAGVMQNPRHLVRRRGQEARLRCSPMKGHSHVYWYRQLPEEGLKFMVYLQKENIIDESGMPKERFSAEFPKEGPSILRIQQVVRGDSAAYFCASSIAGGPENIQYFGAGTRLSVL.

The chain is built from TRBV28 and TRBJ1-1; D not resolved. Germline lookup yields CDR1 MDHEN and CDR2 SYDVKM. The ends were cut back, 8 bases at V and 3 bases at J, with 7 bases in the middle. The CDR3 sequence is 11 residues long. CDR3 sequence (DNA): TGTGCCAGCGAAGGATACACTGAAGCTTTCTTT. Translation: CASEGYTEAFF. Full variable domain (remainder filled in from reference TRBV28 and TRBJ1-1): DVKVTQSSRYLVKRTGEKVFLECVQDMDHENMFWYRQDPGLGLRLIYFSYDVKMKEKGDIPEGYSVSREKKERFSLILESASTNQTSMYLCASEGYTEAFFGQGTRLTVV.